The next 9 T cell receptor beta chains were all read from a single sample in a study of blood T cells in healthy people across ages. The authors ran a second PCR of 7 to 11 cycles using a sample-barcoded 5' primer and a J-beta primer mix. MiXCR was run by TCRdb on the 5' RACE reads, yielding one entry per CDR3 protein. The repertoire holds about 630,000 distinct CDR3 sequences, with about 21% as singletons. Sequencing was done on a sample of blood. The origin of the receptors is a man in his 70s in good health.

This clonotype was seen a handful of times. The V gene is TRBV12-3 or TRBV12-4, the J gene TRBJ2-7, with TRBD2 identical over 7 bases. V was clipped by 4 bases and J by 2 bases; unmatched bases: 8. This CDR3 comprises 15 residues. The CDR3: CASSSGRTPTYEQYF. Here the CDR3 DNA reads TGTGCCAGCAGTTCCGGGAGGACTCCCACCTACGAGCAGTACTTC.

The V gene is TRBV4-1, the J gene TRBJ2-5; D gene ambiguous. Per the germline V gene, CDR1 is MGHRA and CDR2 is YSYEKL. V was cut by 4 bases and J by 0 bases, with 12 bases left in between. The CDR3 has 15 residues. CDR3 protein: CASSRADGYQETQYF. CDR3 bases: TGCGCCAGCAGCCGGGCGGACGGGTACCAAGAGACCCAGTACTTC.

The chain joins TRBV20-1 to TRBJ2-1; the match to TRBD2 covers 8 bases. The CDR3 is 13 residues long. CDR1 and CDR2 from the germline V gene are DFQATT and SNEGSKA (reference sequence). Trimming removed 3 bases from V and 6 bases from J; junction bases left unmatched: 4. The CDR3 loop reads CSARSGSRNEQFF. The CDR3 region has the DNA TGCAGTGCTAGGAGCGGGAGTCGCAATGAGCAGTTCTTC.

The gene calls are TRBV7-3 and TRBJ1-2, with 8 bases lining up with TRBD1. This CDR3 is 13 amino acids long. With 2 bases clipped from V and 9 bases from J, the junction kept 5 bases outside the gene matches. The germline gives CDR1 SGHTA, CDR2 FQGTGA. CDR3 nucleotide sequence: TGTGCCAGCAGCTTATCCTCAGGGGGCCGCTACACCTTC. It yields the protein CASSLSSGGRYTF. Full variable domain (remainder filled in from reference TRBV7-3 and TRBJ1-2): GAGVSQTPSNKVTEKGKYVELRCDPISGHTALYWYRQSLGQGPEFLIYFQGTGAADDSGLPNDRFFAVRPEGSVSTLKIQRTERGDSAVYLCASSLSSGGRYTFGSGTRLTVV.

The rearrangement uses TRBV20-1 and TRBJ2-5; 11 nucleotides match TRBD2. The tail of the sequence fits TRBJ2-1 better, so the J call may be wrong. The CDR3 has 14 residues. Germline CDR1 DFQATT, CDR2 SNEGSKA (reference sequence). CDR3 in amino acids: CSAAPSGRSHEQFF. CDR3 nucleotide sequence: TGCAGTGCCGCTCCTAGCGGGAGGAGCCATGAGCAGTTCTTC.

The V gene is TRBV12-3 or TRBV12-4, the J gene TRBJ2-5; 10 nucleotides match TRBD2. The ends lost 5 bases at V and 5 bases at J; junction bases unmatched: 11. The CDR3 runs 16 residues. Here the CDR3 DNA reads TGTGCCAGCAGTCAGCGGGGGGGACTAGTAGGCGAGACCCAGTACTTC. Translation: CASSQRGGLVGETQYF.

The V and J genes are TRBV20-1 and TRBJ2-5; either TRBD1 or TRBD2 may supply D (5 bases each). The germline V gene has CDR1 DFQATT and CDR2 SNEGSKA (reference sequence). The CDR3 is 15 residues long. V was cut by 5 bases and J by 1 base, with 17 bases left in between. CDR3: CSADKDGGIQETQYF. Written as DNA, the CDR3 is TGCAGTGCTGATAAAGATGGGGGAATCCAAGAGACCCAGTACTTC.

There are a few counts of this clonotype. The J gene is TRBJ2-7, the V gene TRBV20-1, with D perhaps TRBD2 (6 bases). The CDR3 totals 11 residues. Germline lookup yields CDR1 DFQATT and CDR2 SNEGSKA (reference sequence). Trimming took 4 bases from V and 3 from J, leaving 7 bases between them. Here the CDR3 reads CSAISGYEQYF. The CDR3 DNA follows: TGCAGTGCTATTAGCGGCTACGAGCAGTACTTC.

The chain uses TRBV7-9 and TRBJ2-6; D is undetermined. Deletions cut 5 bases from V and 2 bases from J, with 10 bases between. CDR1 and CDR2 from the germline V gene are SEHNR and FQNEAQ (reference sequence). This CDR3 region has 15 residues. The CDR3 loop reads CASSRNNAGANVLTF. The CDR3 DNA sequence: TGTGCCAGCAGCCGGAATAATGCTGGGGCCAACGTCCTGACTTTC.